The rows below give T cell receptor beta chains drawn from one sample of a study of blood T cell repertoires in COVID-19. Method: immunoSEQ multiplex PCR; TCRdb's copy keeps in-frame clones and lacks some. The sample contains more than 75,000 clones, 85% to 90% of which appear only once. Sequences were obtained from peripheral blood. These receptors originate from a woman between 70 and 85 years old with acute or convalescent COVID-19. Both conserved end residues are part of each CDR3. D genes are given only for firm matches. Size tells how often a clone was seen (once, few, many) or the class of an expanded clone, and some rows leave it out.

size | D | J | V | CDR3 | DNA
. | TRBD1 | TRBJ2-4 | TRBV14 | CASSGTGKNIQYF | TGTGCCAGCAGTGGGACAGGGAAAAACATTCAGTACTTC
. | TRBD1 | TRBJ1-1 | TRBV11-3 | CASSLNRGSTEAFF | TGTGCCAGCAGCTTAAACAGGGGTAGTACTGAAGCTTTCTTT
. | TRBD2 | TRBJ2-2 | TRBV5-4 | CASRPSGGRTGELFF | TGTGCCAGCAGACCTAGCGGGGGCCGCACCGGGGAGCTGTTTTTT
once | . | TRBJ2-3 | TRBV11-3 | CASSFPGLDTQYF | TGTGCCAGCAGCTTCCCGGGATTAGATACGCAGTATTTT
. | . | TRBJ1-2 | TRBV5-6 | CASSFEGILRGYGYTF | TGTGCCAGCAGCTTTGAAGGGATCCTACGGGGATATGGCTACACCTTC
. | . | TRBJ2-5 | TRBV5-4 | CASSQGWRETQYF | TGTGCCAGCAGCCAGGGGTGGCGAGAGACCCAGTACTTC
. | TRBD1 | TRBJ1-5 | TRBV10-2 | CASSVIGRGQPQHF | TGCGCCAGCAGTGTAATAGGCAGGGGGCAGCCCCAGCATTTT
. | . | TRBJ2-3 | TRBV19 | CASKKGTSLDTQYF | TGTGCCAGTAAGAAGGGGACATCCCTTGATACGCAGTATTTT
once | . | TRBJ2-2 | TRBV6-4 | CASRGMSNTGELFF | TGTGCCAGCCGCGGTATGTCGAACACCGGGGAGCTGTTTTTT
. | . | TRBJ2-5 | TRBV2 | CASKVTGNQETQYF | TGTGCCAGCAAAGTCACAGGGAACCAAGAGACCCAGTACTTC
. | . | TRBJ1-2 | TRBV5-4 | CASSLDRLYGYTF | TGTGCCAGCAGCTTGGACAGGCTCTACGGCTACACCTTC
. | . | TRBJ1-3 | TRBV10-1 | CASSESGSPGIYF | TGCGCCAGCAGTGAGTCGGGGAGCCCGGGGATATATTTT
few | TRBD2 | TRBJ2-3 | TRBV5-1 | CASSSAPSGRVTDTQYF | TGCGCCAGCAGCTCAGCTCCTAGCGGGAGGGTAACAGATACGCAGTATTTT
. | TRBD1 | TRBJ1-5 | TRBV7-2 | CASSATGFQPQHF | TGTGCCAGCAGCGCGACAGGGTTTCAGCCCCAGCATTTT
. | TRBD1 | TRBJ1-2 | TRBV9 | CASSVLGQGVDGYTF | TGTGCCAGCAGCGTACTGGGACAGGGGGTCGATGGCTACACCTTC
. | TRBD1 | TRBJ1-1 | TRBV10-2 | CASRPDRGTEAFF | TGCGCCAGCAGACCCGACAGGGGGACTGAAGCTTTCTTT
. | TRBD1 | TRBJ1-6 | TRBV28 | CASQQGVNSPLHF | TGTGCCAGCCAACAGGGGGTAAATTCACCCCTCCACTTT
. | TRBD1 | TRBJ1-1 | TRBV27 | CASSSLGQGLNTEAFF | TGTGCCAGCAGTTCCCTGGGACAGGGCCTGAACACTGAAGCTTTCTTT
. | TRBD1 | TRBJ1-2 | TRBV7-2 | CASSLDQFPGQEVYGYTF | TGTGCCAGCAGCTTAGACCAGTTCCCGGGACAGGAAGTCTATGGCTACACCTTC
once | TRBD1 | TRBJ1-3 | TRBV18 | CASSLDPTGGTGNTIYF | TGTGCCAGCTCGTTAGACCCGACAGGGGGTACTGGAAACACCATATATTTT
. | TRBD1 | TRBJ2-3 | TRBV7-7 | CASSEDRASTDTQYF | TGTGCCAGCAGCGAGGACAGGGCTTCCACAGATACGCAGTATTTT
. | . | TRBJ1-5 | TRBV6-1 | CASSETGNQPQHF | TGTGCCAGCAGTGAGACAGGAAATCAGCCCCAGCATTTT
. | TRBD1 | TRBJ1-1 | TRBV30 | CAWSEGASTEAFF | TGTGCCTGGAGTGAGGGGGCGAGTACTGAAGCTTTCTTT
. | . | TRBJ1-2 | TRBV3-1/TRBV3-2 | CASSQEGRSRYGYTF | TGTGCCAGCAGCCAAGAGGGCAGATCCAGGTATGGCTACACCTTC